The 21 T cell receptor beta chains given below trace back to one sample, sequenced in a study of cytomegalovirus exposure and HLA in healthy donors. It was with 60 Vbeta and 13 Jbeta primers that the PCR ran. TCRdb's copy holds only in-frame clones and misses some; the assay was immunoSEQ multiplex PCR. The sample lists approximately 210,000 clones, around 84% occurring once. The sample was PBMCs. These receptors all stem from a woman aged 18 to 35 in good health and CMV-seronegative.

J is TRBJ2-7 and V is TRBV30; 8 positions match TRBD2. V gave up 8 bases and J gave up 5 bases; unmatched junction bases: 11. The CDR3 is 13 residues long. Germline V lookup: CDR1 GTSNPN, CDR2 SVGIG (reference sequence). The CDR3 coding sequence is TGTGCCGGGGGGTGGCTAGCGGGTAACGAGCAGTACTTC. Amino acids: CAGGWLAGNEQYF.

CDR3 in amino acids: CASSNLSTRTDTQYF. The CDR3, as DNA: TGCGCCAGCAGTAACCTCTCAACTCGCACAGATACGCAGTATTTT. The rearrangement links TRBV5-1 to TRBJ2-3; the D is unclear. The CDR3 is 15 amino acids. With 5 bases removed from V and 1 base from J, the gap between germline ends came to 14 bases. Germline CDR1 SGHRS, CDR2 YFSETQ. Supplemented by reference TRBV5-1 and TRBJ2-3, the full variable domain reads KAGVTQTPRYLIKTRGQQVTLSCSPISGHRSVSWYQQTPGQGLQFLFEYFSETQRNKGNFPGRFSGRQFSNSRSEMNVSTLELGDSALYLCASSNLSTRTDTQYFGPGTRLTVL.

The rearrangement links TRBV5-4 to TRBJ2-3; D perhaps matches TRBD2 (6 bases). The CDR3 loop spans 17 amino acids. V lost 0 bases and J 6 bases, leaving 20 bases between the germline ends. Germline V lookup: CDR1 SGHNT, CDR2 YYREEE (reference sequence). For the CDR3, the DNA is TGTGCCAGCAGCTTGGGTGGAGGGAGTGGGTTGGCGGATACGCAGTATTTT. Protein product: CASSLGGGSGLADTQYF.

V usage is TRBV6-5 and J usage is TRBJ1-1; 9 bases are a match to TRBD1. CDR1 and CDR2 (germline): MNHEY, SVGAGI. This CDR3 has 16 amino acids. V lost 2 bases and J lost 1; bases outside the gene matches: 5. The CDR3 DNA reads as TGTGCCAGCAGTTACCGGAGGACAGGGGCGAACACTGAAGCTTTCTTT. Protein: CASSYRRTGANTEAFF.

V and J are TRBV5-1 and TRBJ2-3, with D possibly matching TRBD1 (6 bases). Per germline, CDR1 SGHRS and CDR2 YFSETQ. The CDR3 length is 14 residues. The V end was cut by 5 bases, the J end by 2 bases, with 12 bases between. CDR3 in amino acids: CASRSGQNTDTQYF. The CDR3 coding sequence is TGCGCCAGCAGGTCCGGACAGAACACAGATACGCAGTATTTT.

Comment on this clone: At one boundary the junction diverges from the germline segment, which might be a read error. CDR3 in amino acids: CASSLAEGWTGDDEQYF. The CDR3 DNA is TGTGCTAGCAGCTTAGCAGAGGGTTGGACAGGGGACGACGAGCAGTACTTC. The V and J genes are TRBV7-7 and TRBJ2-7; 9 nucleotides match TRBD1. This CDR3 has 17 amino acids. The germline gives CDR1 SSHAT, CDR2 FNYEAQ (reference sequence).

The chain carries TRBV6-5 and TRBJ2-5; TRBD1 agrees at 9 bases. The germline gives CDR1 MNHEY, CDR2 SVGAGI. The CDR3 extends over 14 amino acids. Losses at the gene ends were 6 bases for V and 2 bases for J; bases not matched to a gene: 4. For the CDR3, the DNA is TGTGCCAGCAGGGACAGGGGTCTTCAAGAGACCCAGTACTTC. It yields the protein CASRDRGLQETQYF.

The chain couples TRBV7-2 to TRBJ2-5; 8 nucleotides line up with TRBD1. With 5 bases clipped from V and 5 bases from J, the junction kept 4 bases outside the gene matches. Looked up from germline, CDR1 is SGHTA and CDR2 is FQGNSA. The CDR3 consists of 13 residues. CDR3 DNA: TGTGCCAGCAGCCAGGGGGCGGGGGAGACCCAGTACTTC. It is translated as CASSQGAGETQYF.

This sequence joins TRBV9 and TRBJ1-2, with 10 bases that match TRBD1. The trim removed 4 bases at V and 3 bases at J, leaving 3 bases unmatched. This CDR3 comprises 14 residues. Germline CDR1 SGDLS, CDR2 YYNGEE. CDR3 sequence: CASSPGQGHYGYTF. Written as DNA, the CDR3 is TGTGCCAGCAGCCCGGGACAGGGGCACTATGGCTACACCTTC.

The V call is TRBV10-3, the J call TRBJ1-2; tentatively, D is TRBD1 (5 bases). CDR3 length equals 12 residues. From germline, CDR1 is ENHRY and CDR2 SYGVKD. Trimming took 8 bases from V and 6 from J, leaving 13 bases between them. The CDR3 protein is CAIWGGVNGYTF. CDR3 coding DNA: TGTGCCATCTGGGGGGGGGTAAATGGCTACACCTTC.

The chain recombines TRBV10-3 with TRBJ1-1, with TRBD1 as a possible D gene (5 bases). Germline V gene data show CDR1 as ENHRY and CDR2 as SYGVKD. The V and J ends lost 3 bases and 1 base respectively, with 24 bases between them. The CDR3 runs 19 residues. The CDR3 nucleotides are TGTGCCATCAGTGACATAGCCTCGGGCAGGGTTGGAGCGAACACTGAAGCTTTCTTT. Its protein product is CAISDIASGRVGANTEAFF.

The genes are TRBV19 and TRBJ2-4; TRBD1 agrees at 7 bases. The germline V gene encodes CDR1 LNHDA and CDR2 SQIVND (reference sequence). V lost 5 bases and J lost 9; bases outside the gene matches: 4. CDR3 length equals 12 residues. In DNA form, the CDR3 reads TGTGCCAGTAGTGGACAGGACGGCATTCAGTACTTC. Amino acids: CASSGQDGIQYF.

The gene calls are TRBV29-1 and TRBJ1-4, with unresolved D. Germline values: CDR1 SQVTM, CDR2 ANQGSEA. V dropped 4 bases and J dropped 5 bases, with 11 bases sitting between them. The CDR3 contains 13 residues. The CDR3 protein is CSVARRGNEKLFF. The CDR3 region has the DNA TGCAGCGTTGCCCGGCGGGGAAATGAAAAACTGTTTTTT.

Only a few counts were recorded for this clone. This chain uses TRBV5-5 with TRBJ2-2; D not certain. The germline CDR1 and CDR2 sequences are SGHKS and YYEKEE (reference sequence). V dropped 0 bases and J dropped 5 bases, with 14 bases sitting between them. This CDR3 region has 16 residues. This CDR3 reads CASSLASSVRTGELFF. CDR3 sequence (DNA): TGTGCCAGCAGCTTGGCCTCTTCCGTGCGTACCGGGGAGCTGTTTTTT.

The chain links TRBV7-3 to TRBJ2-7, with TRBD2 matching 7 bases. The CDR3 loop spans 14 amino acids. The V and J ends lost 4 bases and 6 bases, in that order; junction bases with no gene match: 9. Germline CDR1 is SGHTA and CDR2 is FQGTGA. The DNA of the CDR3 is TGTGCCAGCAGCTCGGGGGGACCTACTACCGAGCAGTACTTC. Amino acids: CASSSGGPTTEQYF. Full variable domain (outside the CDR3, taken from reference TRBV7-3 and TRBJ2-7): GAGVSQTPSNKVTEKGKYVELRCDPISGHTALYWYRQSLGQGPEFLIYFQGTGAADDSGLPNDRFFAVRPEGSVSTLKIQRTERGDSAVYLCASSSGGPTTEQYFGPGTRLTVT.

A note on this clone: Additional DNA sequences in this sample encode the identical CDR3. J is TRBJ2-2 and V is TRBV28, with 10 bases aligning to TRBD1. V dropped 8 bases and J dropped 5; count of bases not matched to a gene: 5. The CDR3 totals 14 residues. CDR1 and CDR2 from the germline V gene are MDHEN and SYDVKM. CDR3 amino acids: CASGPGQGTGELFF. CDR3 nucleotides: TGTGCCAGCGGCCCGGGACAGGGGACCGGGGAGCTGTTTTTT. Full variable domain (outside the CDR3, taken from reference TRBV28 and TRBJ2-2): DVKVTQSSRYLVKRTGEKVFLECVQDMDHENMFWYRQDPGLGLRLIYFSYDVKMKEKGDIPEGYSVSREKKERFSLILESASTNQTSMYLCASGPGQGTGELFFGEGSRLTVL.

The chain carries TRBV19 and TRBJ1-1; 12 bases match TRBD1. The CDR3 is 14 residues long. Trimming at V came to 5 bases and at J to 6 bases, leaving 4 bases not matched to a gene. The V gene's germline CDR1 is LNHDA and CDR2 SQIVND (reference sequence). The CDR3 DNA reads TGTGCCAGTAGTGGGGGACAGGGGGCCTCTGAAGCTTTCTTT. Translating it yields CASSGGQGASEAFF.

The chain recombines TRBV10-1 with TRBJ2-5; TRBD2 matches at 10 bases. The J segment lost 5 bases and the V segment lost 0 bases, leaving 6 bases of the junction unmatched. The CDR3 spans 16 residues. Germline lookup yields CDR1 WNHNN and CDR2 SYGVQD (reference sequence). The CDR3 nucleotides are TGCGCCAGCAGTGAGTCGTTTAGCGGGGGGTTGGAGACCCAGTACTTC. It is translated as CASSESFSGGLETQYF.

This clone has a single count. The rearrangement links TRBV5-5 to TRBJ1-5; no clear D gene. Germline CDR1 is SGHKS and CDR2 is YYEKEE (reference sequence). This CDR3 region has 14 residues. Trimming took off 4 bases at V and 6 bases at J, with 14 bases between the two ends. CDR3 residues: CASSRVGEGQPQHF. The CDR3, as DNA: TGTGCCAGCAGCCGCGTCGGGGAGGGTCAGCCCCAGCATTTT. The whole variable domain, remainder taken from reference TRBV5-5 and TRBJ1-5, is DAGVTQSPTHLIKTRGQQVTLRCSPISGHKSVSWYQQVLGQGPQFIFQYYEKEERGRGNFPDRFSARQFPNYSSELNVNALLLGDSALYLCASSRVGEGQPQHFGDGTRLSIL.

This chain connects TRBV13 to TRBJ2-7; 8 bases match TRBD2. This CDR3 is built from 14 residues. The germline gives CDR1 PRHDT, CDR2 FYEKMQ (reference sequence). V was clipped by 5 bases and J by 3 bases; unmatched bases: 6. For the CDR3, the DNA is TGTGCCAGCAGCCGACAGCGGGAGATCTACGAGCAGTACTTC. Translating it yields CASSRQREIYEQYF.

The chain is built from TRBV19 and TRBJ1-2, with TRBD1 matching over 9 bases. Losses at the gene ends were 3 bases for V and 1 base for J; bases not matched to a gene: 3. CDR3 length: 15 amino acids. CDR1 is LNHDA, CDR2 SQIVND, per germline (reference sequence). The CDR3 loop reads CASSIDRGNNYGYTF. The CDR3 coding sequence is TGTGCCAGTAGTATCGACAGGGGGAATAACTATGGCTACACCTTC.